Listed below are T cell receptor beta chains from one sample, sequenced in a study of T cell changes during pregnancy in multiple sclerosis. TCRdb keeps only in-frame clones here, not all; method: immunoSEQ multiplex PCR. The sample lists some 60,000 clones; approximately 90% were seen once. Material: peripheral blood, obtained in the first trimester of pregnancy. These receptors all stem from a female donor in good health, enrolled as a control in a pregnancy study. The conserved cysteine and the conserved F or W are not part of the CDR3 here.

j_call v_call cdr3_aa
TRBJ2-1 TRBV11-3 ASSLAGQSSYNEQF
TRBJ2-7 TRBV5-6 ASSLAAGLVYAPAYEQY
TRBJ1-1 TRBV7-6 ASSLSGATEAF
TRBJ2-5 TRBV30 AWSNLGVETQY
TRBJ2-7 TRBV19 ASSIQDREFYEQY
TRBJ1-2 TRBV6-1 ATQDRNYGYT
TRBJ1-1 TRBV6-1 ASSEAAGTNTEAF
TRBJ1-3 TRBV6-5 ASSYGQGSGNTIY
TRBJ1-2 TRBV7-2 ASSLGSEAIGYT
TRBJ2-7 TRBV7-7 ASSYSSYEQY
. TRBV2 AIRAGGPGEQY
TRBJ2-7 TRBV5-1 ASSLGHEQY
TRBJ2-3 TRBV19 ASSIRTGGTQY
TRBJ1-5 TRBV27 ASSWGADQPQH
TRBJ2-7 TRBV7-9 ASSFNYEQY
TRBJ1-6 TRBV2 ASSEGQGGYEPLH
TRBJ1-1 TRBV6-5 ASVRGRLLGTEAF
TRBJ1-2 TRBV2 ASSNSFEGG
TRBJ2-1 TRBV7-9 ATWGGNEQF
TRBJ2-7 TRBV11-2 ASSWGQGSSYEQY
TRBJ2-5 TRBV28 ASSPYGETQY
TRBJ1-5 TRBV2 ASSEDPDQGRH
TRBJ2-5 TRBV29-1 SVEAPGVQETQY
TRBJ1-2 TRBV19 ASSNRDSSIYGYT
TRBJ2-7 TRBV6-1 ASSEGDRALEQY
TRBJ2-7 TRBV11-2 ASSLSLAGGPLYEQY
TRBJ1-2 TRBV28 ASSFASGGGYGYT
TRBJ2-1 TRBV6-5 ASSYDSRTSGNEQF
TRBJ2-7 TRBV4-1 ASSQVVGEQY
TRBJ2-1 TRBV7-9 ASSLHAITGTGRTDEQF
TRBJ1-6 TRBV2 ASSDDRSRNSPLH